This T cell receptor beta chain was identified during a study of identical twins. This clonotype was counted between two and nine times. TCRdb fed the 5' RACE reads into MiXCR, producing one record per CDR3 protein. The table has a few hundred thousand distinct CDR3 sequences, around 9.7% seen once; the top ten hold about 7.1%. The V gene lost 6 bases and the J gene lost 0 bases, with 6 bases spanning the gap. The CDR3 sequence is 13 residues long. CDR1 and CDR2 (germline): SQVTM, ANQGSEA. The data also belong to a second study, concerning yellow fever vaccine responses in identical twins.

This sequence originates from a woman under 30 in good health. The rearrangement uses TRBV29-1 and TRBJ2-6; no firm D call. The sequencing input was CD8+ T cells sorted from blood. The CDR3 DNA reads as TGCAGCGTACAAAGCTCTGGGGCCAACGTCCTGACTTTC. This encodes CSVQSSGANVLTF.